The rows below give T cell receptor beta chains drawn from one sample of a study of T-cell reconstitution after alpha-beta-depleted transplantation in children. MiXCR was run by TCRdb on the PCR reads, yielding one entry per CDR3 protein. The sample has about 240,000 distinct CDR3 sequences, around 13% seen once. The specimen was PBMCs from the stem cell graft donor, collected from the stem cell graft. Receptor source: a human donor who donated a stem cell graft to a child with acute lymphoblastic leukemia. Each CDR3 is given with its conserved first and last residue. The D gene is left open where the match is weak. Size tells how often a clone was seen (once, few, many) or the class of an expanded clone, and some rows leave it out.

d_gene: TRBD2; abundance: many; v_gene: TRBV20-1; j_gene: TRBJ2-7; CDR3aa: CSALWTRGSYEQYF; CDR3nt: TGCAGTGCCCTCTGGACTAGAGGGTCATACGAGCAGTACTTC
d_gene: -; abundance: -; v_gene: TRBV5-6; j_gene: TRBJ2-2; CDR3aa: CASSLGPPGMNTGELFF; CDR3nt: TGTGCCAGCAGTCTAGGACCTCCGGGGATGAACACCGGGGAGCTGTTTTTT
d_gene: TRBD2; abundance: -; v_gene: TRBV6-1; j_gene: TRBJ2-7; CDR3aa: CASSFGLAGVLRGSEQQYF; CDR3nt: TGTGCCAGCAGCTTCGGACTAGCGGGGGTCCTTCGGGGCTCCGAGCAGCAGTACTTC
d_gene: -; abundance: few; v_gene: TRBV6-1; j_gene: TRBJ2-7; CDR3aa: CASTLTGNAYEQYF; CDR3nt: TGTGCCAGCACCCTGACAGGAAACGCGTACGAGCAGTACTTC
d_gene: TRBD1; abundance: many; v_gene: TRBV28; j_gene: TRBJ2-2; CDR3aa: CASEETGQAGELFF; CDR3nt: TGTGCCAGCGAGGAGACAGGGCAGGCCGGGGAGCTGTTTTTT
d_gene: TRBD1; abundance: many; v_gene: TRBV29-1; j_gene: TRBJ2-5; CDR3aa: CSVVPGQGKETQYF; CDR3nt: TGCAGCGTCGTACCGGGACAGGGGAAAGAGACCCAGTACTTC
d_gene: -; abundance: -; v_gene: TRBV30; j_gene: TRBJ2-6; CDR3aa: CAWIRAGANVLTF; CDR3nt: TGTGCCTGGATAAGGGCGGGGGCCAACGTCCTGACTTTC
d_gene: TRBD2; abundance: -; v_gene: TRBV7-2; j_gene: TRBJ2-7; CDR3aa: CASSSPPGGISHEQYF; CDR3nt: TGTGCCAGCAGCTCCCCGCCGGGGGGTATCTCCCACGAGCAGTACTTC
d_gene: TRBD1; abundance: many; v_gene: TRBV5-1; j_gene: TRBJ1-2; CDR3aa: CASSFQGDGYGYTF; CDR3nt: TGCGCCAGCAGCTTCCAGGGGGATGGCTATGGCTACACCTTC
d_gene: -; abundance: few; v_gene: TRBV19; j_gene: TRBJ1-1; CDR3aa: CAISPGGLSGNTEAFF; CDR3nt: TGTGCCATCAGCCCGGGGGGCCTCTCGGGCAACACTGAAGCTTTCTTT
d_gene: TRBD2; abundance: -; v_gene: TRBV5-4; j_gene: TRBJ2-7; CDR3aa: CASSLDTSGVDEQYF; CDR3nt: TGTGCCAGCAGCTTGGATACTAGCGGGGTCGACGAGCAGTACTTC
d_gene: -; abundance: many; v_gene: TRBV5-1; j_gene: TRBJ1-1; CDR3aa: CASSFVEGVTEAFF; CDR3nt: TGCGCCAGCAGCTTCGTAGAGGGGGTCACTGAAGCTTTCTTT
d_gene: -; abundance: many; v_gene: TRBV5-1; j_gene: TRBJ1-1; CDR3aa: CASSLGYTPEAFF; CDR3nt: TGCGCCAGCAGCTTGGGTTATACCCCTGAAGCTTTCTTT
d_gene: TRBD1; abundance: many; v_gene: TRBV7-9; j_gene: TRBJ2-6; CDR3aa: CASSLPGQGPLGANVLTF; CDR3nt: TGTGCCAGCAGCTTGCCGGGACAGGGGCCTCTTGGGGCCAACGTCCTGACTTTC
d_gene: -; abundance: -; v_gene: TRBV4-3; j_gene: TRBJ2-5; CDR3aa: CASSQDPGVLGETQYF; CDR3nt: TGCGCCAGCAGCCAAGATCCCGGGGTTCTGGGGGAGACCCAGTACTTC
d_gene: -; abundance: many; v_gene: TRBV20-1; j_gene: TRBJ2-7; CDR3aa: CSARPRGLSYEQYF; CDR3nt: TGCAGTGCTAGACCTCGGGGACTCTCTTACGAGCAGTACTTC
d_gene: -; abundance: many; v_gene: TRBV5-1; j_gene: TRBJ2-1; CDR3aa: CASKETAGNSQFF; CDR3nt: TGCGCCAGCAAGGAAACAGCAGGAAACTCGCAGTTCTTC
d_gene: TRBD1; abundance: many; v_gene: TRBV4-2; j_gene: TRBJ1-4; CDR3aa: CASSQDSGTGDEKLFF; CDR3nt: TGTGCCAGCAGCCAAGATTCAGGGACAGGGGATGAAAAACTGTTTTTT
d_gene: TRBD1; abundance: many; v_gene: TRBV19; j_gene: TRBJ2-7; CDR3aa: CASSGSGQENFSYEQYF; CDR3nt: TGTGCCAGTAGTGGATCAGGACAGGAAAATTTTTCCTACGAGCAGTACTTC
d_gene: TRBD2; abundance: many; v_gene: TRBV12-3/TRBV12-4; j_gene: TRBJ2-7; CDR3aa: CASSSSGTPYEQYF; CDR3nt: TGTGCCAGCAGTTCTAGCGGGACCCCCTACGAGCAGTACTTC
d_gene: TRBD1; abundance: many; v_gene: TRBV29-1; j_gene: TRBJ2-5; CDR3aa: CSARQGTETQYF; CDR3nt: TGCAGCGCCCGACAGGGAACGGAGACCCAGTACTTC
d_gene: TRBD1; abundance: few; v_gene: TRBV14; j_gene: TRBJ2-3; CDR3aa: CASSRDRGRTQYF; CDR3nt: TGTGCCAGCAGCCGAGACAGGGGGCGGACGCAGTATTTT
d_gene: TRBD2; abundance: few; v_gene: TRBV20-1; j_gene: TRBJ2-1; CDR3aa: CSAVFSGSRYNEQFF; CDR3nt: TGCAGTGCCGTCTTTAGCGGGAGTCGATACAATGAGCAGTTCTTC
d_gene: -; abundance: many; v_gene: TRBV12-3/TRBV12-4; j_gene: TRBJ2-1; CDR3aa: CASSSLSTRLDEQFF; CDR3nt: TGTGCCAGCAGTTCCCTCTCCACCCGCTTAGATGAGCAGTTCTTC
d_gene: -; abundance: many; v_gene: TRBV10-2; j_gene: TRBJ2-1; CDR3aa: CASSESKDITRSYNEQFF; CDR3nt: TGCGCCAGCAGTGAGTCGAAGGACATCACTCGCTCCTACAATGAGCAGTTCTTC
d_gene: -; abundance: many; v_gene: TRBV18; j_gene: TRBJ2-1; CDR3aa: CASSPYLGGEYNEQFF; CDR3nt: TGTGCCAGCTCACCCTATTTAGGTGGGGAGTACAATGAGCAGTTCTTC
d_gene: TRBD1; abundance: many; v_gene: TRBV27; j_gene: TRBJ1-1; CDR3aa: CASSFGTGVVEGRAFF; CDR3nt: TGTGCCAGCAGTTTCGGGACAGGTGTGGTAGAGGGTCGAGCTTTCTTT
d_gene: -; abundance: many; v_gene: TRBV27; j_gene: TRBJ2-2; CDR3aa: CASSLEGPPNTGELFF; CDR3nt: TGTGCCAGCAGTTTGGAGGGCCCCCCTAACACCGGGGAGCTGTTTTTT